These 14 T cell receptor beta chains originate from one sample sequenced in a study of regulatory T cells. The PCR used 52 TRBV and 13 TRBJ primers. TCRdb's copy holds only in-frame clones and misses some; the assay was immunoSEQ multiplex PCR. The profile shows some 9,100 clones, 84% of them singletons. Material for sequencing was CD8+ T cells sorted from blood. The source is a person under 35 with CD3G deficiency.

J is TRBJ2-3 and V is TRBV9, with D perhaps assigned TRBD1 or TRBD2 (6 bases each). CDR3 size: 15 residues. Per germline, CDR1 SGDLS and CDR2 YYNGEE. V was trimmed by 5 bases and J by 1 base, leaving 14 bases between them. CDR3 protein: CASSQTGGGTDTQYF. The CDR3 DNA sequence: TGTGCCAGCAGTCAGACCGGGGGCGGCACAGATACGCAGTATTTT.

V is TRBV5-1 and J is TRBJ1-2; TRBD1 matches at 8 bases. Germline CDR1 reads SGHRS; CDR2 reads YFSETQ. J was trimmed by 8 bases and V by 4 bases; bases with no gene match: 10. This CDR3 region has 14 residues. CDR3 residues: CASSPGQGAWGYTF. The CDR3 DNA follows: TGCGCCAGCAGCCCTGGACAGGGAGCATGGGGCTACACCTTC.

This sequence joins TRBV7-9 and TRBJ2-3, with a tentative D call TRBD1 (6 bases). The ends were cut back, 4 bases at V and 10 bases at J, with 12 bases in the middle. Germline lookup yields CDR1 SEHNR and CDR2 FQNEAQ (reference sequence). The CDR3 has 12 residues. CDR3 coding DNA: TGTGCCAGCAGCTCTACAGGGCGGCCGCAGTATTTT. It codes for CASSSTGRPQYF. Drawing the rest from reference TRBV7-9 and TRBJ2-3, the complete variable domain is DTGVSQNPRHKITKRGQNVTFRCDPISEHNRLYWYRQTLGQGPEFLTYFQNEAQLEKSRLLSDRFSAERPKGSFSTLEIQRTEQGDSAMYLCASSSTGRPQYFGPGTRLTVL.

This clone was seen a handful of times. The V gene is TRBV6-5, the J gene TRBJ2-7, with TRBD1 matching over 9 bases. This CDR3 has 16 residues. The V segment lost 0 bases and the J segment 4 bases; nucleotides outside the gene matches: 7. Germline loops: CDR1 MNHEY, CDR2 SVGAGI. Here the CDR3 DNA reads TGTGCCAGCAGTTACTCGGATCGGACAGGGGCTTACGAGCAGTACTTC. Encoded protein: CASSYSDRTGAYEQYF.

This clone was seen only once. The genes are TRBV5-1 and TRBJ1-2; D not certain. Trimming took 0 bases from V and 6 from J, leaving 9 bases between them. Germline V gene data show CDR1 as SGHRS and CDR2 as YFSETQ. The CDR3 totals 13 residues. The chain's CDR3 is CASSLAGKDGYTF. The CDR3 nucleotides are TGCGCCAGCAGCTTGGCGGGGAAGGATGGCTACACCTTC.

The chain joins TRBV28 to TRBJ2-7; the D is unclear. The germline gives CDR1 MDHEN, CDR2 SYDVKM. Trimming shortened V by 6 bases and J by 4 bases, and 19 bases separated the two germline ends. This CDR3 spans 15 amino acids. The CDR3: CASSPTSGLPYEQYF. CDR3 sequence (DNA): TGTGCCAGCAGCCCAACGTCAGGATTACCTTACGAGCAGTACTTC.

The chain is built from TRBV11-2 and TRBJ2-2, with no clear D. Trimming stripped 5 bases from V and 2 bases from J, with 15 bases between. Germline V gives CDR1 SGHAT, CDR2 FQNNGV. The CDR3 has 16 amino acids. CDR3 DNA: TGTGCCAGCAGCCCCTTTCCGGAGCCCAACACCGGGGAGCTGTTTTTT. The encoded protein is CASSPFPEPNTGELFF. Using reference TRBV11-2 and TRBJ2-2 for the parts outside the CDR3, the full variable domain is EAGVAQSPRYKIIEKRQSVAFWCNPISGHATLYWYQQILGQGPKLLIQFQNNGVVDDSQLPKDRFSAERLKGVDSTLKIQPAKLEDSAVYLCASSPFPEPNTGELFFGEGSRLTVL.

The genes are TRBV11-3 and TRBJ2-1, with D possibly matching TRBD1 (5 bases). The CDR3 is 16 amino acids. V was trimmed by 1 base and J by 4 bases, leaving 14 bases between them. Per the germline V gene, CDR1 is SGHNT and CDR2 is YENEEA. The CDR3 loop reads CASSLVGAGRYNEQFF. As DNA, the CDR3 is TGTGCCAGCAGCTTAGTAGGGGCCGGACGGTACAATGAGCAGTTCTTC.

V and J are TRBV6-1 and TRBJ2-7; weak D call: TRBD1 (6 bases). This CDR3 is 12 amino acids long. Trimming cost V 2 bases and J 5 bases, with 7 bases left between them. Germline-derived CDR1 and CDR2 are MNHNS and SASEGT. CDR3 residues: CASSEYRDEQYF. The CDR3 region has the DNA TGTGCCAGCAGTGAATACAGGGACGAGCAGTACTTC.

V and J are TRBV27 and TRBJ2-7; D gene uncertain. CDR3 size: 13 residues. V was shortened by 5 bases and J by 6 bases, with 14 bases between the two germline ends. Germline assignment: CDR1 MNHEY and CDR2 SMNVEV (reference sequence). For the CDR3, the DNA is TGTGCCAGCAGTGTAGGTGTCGGTCTCGAGCAGTACTTC. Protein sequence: CASSVGVGLEQYF.

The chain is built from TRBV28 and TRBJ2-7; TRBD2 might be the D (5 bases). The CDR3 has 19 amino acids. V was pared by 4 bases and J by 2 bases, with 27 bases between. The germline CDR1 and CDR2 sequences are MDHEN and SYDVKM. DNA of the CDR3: TGTGCCAGCAGTTCGAGGACCGCCGTGAGGGCTAGCCTTCCCTACGAGCAGTACTTC. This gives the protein CASSSRTAVRASLPYEQYF. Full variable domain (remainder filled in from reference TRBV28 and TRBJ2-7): DVKVTQSSRYLVKRTGEKVFLECVQDMDHENMFWYRQDPGLGLRLIYFSYDVKMKEKGDIPEGYSVSREKKERFSLILESASTNQTSMYLCASSSRTAVRASLPYEQYFGPGTRLTVT.

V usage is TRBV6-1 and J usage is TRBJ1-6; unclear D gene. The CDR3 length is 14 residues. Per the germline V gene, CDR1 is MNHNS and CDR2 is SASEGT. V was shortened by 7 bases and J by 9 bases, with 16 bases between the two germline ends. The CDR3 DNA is TGTGCCAGCACCGCGACACTATTAGGTTCACCCCTCCACTTT. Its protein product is CASTATLLGSPLHF.

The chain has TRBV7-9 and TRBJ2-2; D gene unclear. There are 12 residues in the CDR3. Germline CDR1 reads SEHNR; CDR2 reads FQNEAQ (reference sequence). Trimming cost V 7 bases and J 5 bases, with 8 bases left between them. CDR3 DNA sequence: TGTGCCAGCAAGGGCAGGACCGGGGAGCTGTTTTTT. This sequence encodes CASKGRTGELFF.

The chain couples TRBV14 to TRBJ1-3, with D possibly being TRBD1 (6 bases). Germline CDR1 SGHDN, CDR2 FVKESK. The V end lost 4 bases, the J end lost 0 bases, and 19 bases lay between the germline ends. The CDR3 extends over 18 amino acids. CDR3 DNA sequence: TGTGCCAGCAGCCCGGAAGGGGGGGGGCCAGACTCTGGAAACACCATATATTTT. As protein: CASSPEGGGPDSGNTIYF.